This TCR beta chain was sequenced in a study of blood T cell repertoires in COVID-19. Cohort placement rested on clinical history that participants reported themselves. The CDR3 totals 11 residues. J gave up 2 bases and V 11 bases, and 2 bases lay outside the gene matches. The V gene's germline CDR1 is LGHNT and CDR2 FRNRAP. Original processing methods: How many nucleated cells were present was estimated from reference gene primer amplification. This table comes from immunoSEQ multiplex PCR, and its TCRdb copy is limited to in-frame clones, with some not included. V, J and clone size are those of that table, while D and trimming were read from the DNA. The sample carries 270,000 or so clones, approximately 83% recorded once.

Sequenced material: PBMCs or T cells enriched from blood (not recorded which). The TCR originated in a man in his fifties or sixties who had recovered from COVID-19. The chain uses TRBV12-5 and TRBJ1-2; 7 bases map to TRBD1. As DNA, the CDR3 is TGTGCTTACAGGGGAAACTATGGCTACACCTTC. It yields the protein CAYRGNYGYTF.